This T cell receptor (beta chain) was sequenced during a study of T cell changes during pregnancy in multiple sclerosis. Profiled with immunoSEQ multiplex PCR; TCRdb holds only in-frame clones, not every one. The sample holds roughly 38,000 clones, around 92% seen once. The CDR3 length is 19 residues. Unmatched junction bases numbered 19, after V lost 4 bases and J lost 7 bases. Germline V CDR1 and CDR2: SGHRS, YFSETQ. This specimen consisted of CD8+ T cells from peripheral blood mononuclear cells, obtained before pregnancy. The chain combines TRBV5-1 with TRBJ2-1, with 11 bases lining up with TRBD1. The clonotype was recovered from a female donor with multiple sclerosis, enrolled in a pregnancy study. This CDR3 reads CASSHPDPIGQGAYNEQFF. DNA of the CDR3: TGCGCCAGCAGCCACCCGGACCCCATAGGACAGGGGGCTTATAATGAGCAGTTCTTC.